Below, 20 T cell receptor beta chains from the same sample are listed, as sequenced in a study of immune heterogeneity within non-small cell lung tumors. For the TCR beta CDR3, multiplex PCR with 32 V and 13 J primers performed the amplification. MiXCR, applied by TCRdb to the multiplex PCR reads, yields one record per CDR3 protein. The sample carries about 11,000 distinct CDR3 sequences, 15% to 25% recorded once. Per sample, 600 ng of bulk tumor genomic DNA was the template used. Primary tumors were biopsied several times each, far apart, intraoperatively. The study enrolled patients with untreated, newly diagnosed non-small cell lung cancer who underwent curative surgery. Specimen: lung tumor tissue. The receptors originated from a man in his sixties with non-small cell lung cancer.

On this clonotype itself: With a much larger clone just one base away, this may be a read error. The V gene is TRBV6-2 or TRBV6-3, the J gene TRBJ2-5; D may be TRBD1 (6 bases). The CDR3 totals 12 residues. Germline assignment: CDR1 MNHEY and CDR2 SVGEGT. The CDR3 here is CSSKAGVETQYF. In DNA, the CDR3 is TGTTCCAGCAAGGCAGGGGTAGAGACCCAGTACTTC.

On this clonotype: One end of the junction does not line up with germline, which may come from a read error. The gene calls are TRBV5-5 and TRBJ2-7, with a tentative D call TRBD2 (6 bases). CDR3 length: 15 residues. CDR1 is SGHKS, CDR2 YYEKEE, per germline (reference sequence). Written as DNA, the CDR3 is TGTGTCAGCAGCTTAGCGGCGCCCCCTCACCACGAGCAGTACTTC. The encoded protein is CVSSLAAPPHHEQYF.

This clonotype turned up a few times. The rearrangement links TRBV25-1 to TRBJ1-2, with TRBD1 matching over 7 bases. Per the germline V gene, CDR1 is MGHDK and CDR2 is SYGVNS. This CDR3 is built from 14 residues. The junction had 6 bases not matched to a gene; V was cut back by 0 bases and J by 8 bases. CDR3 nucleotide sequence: TGTGCCAGCAGTGAATATAGCAGGGGGACGGGCTACACCTTC. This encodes CASSEYSRGTGYTF.

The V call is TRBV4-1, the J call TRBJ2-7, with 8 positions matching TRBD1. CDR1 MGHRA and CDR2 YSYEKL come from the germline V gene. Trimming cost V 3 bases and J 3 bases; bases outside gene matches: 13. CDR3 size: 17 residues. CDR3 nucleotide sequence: TGCGCCAGCAGCCAGGAGACAGGGGAGAAAGGGGTCTACGAGCAGTACTTC. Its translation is CASSQETGEKGVYEQYF.

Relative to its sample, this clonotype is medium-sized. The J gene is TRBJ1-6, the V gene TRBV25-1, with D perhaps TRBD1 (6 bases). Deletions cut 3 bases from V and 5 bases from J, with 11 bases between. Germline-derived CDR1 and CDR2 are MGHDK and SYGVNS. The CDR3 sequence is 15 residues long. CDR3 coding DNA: TGTGCCAGCAGTGACGGGACATCAAATAATTCACCCCTCCACTTT. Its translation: CASSDGTSNNSPLHF.

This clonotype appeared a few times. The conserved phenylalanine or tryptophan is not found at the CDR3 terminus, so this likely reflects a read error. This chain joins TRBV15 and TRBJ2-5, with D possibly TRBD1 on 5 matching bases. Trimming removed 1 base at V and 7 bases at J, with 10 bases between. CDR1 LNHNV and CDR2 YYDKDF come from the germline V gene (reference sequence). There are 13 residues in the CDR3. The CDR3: CATSRVGRGTQYL. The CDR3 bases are TGTGCCACCAGCAGAGTCGGTAGGGGGACCCAGTACCTC.

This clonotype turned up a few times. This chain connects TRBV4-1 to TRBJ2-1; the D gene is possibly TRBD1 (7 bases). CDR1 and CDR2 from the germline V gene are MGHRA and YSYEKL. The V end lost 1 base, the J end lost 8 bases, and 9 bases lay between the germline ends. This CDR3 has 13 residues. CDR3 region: CASSQVRGDEQFF. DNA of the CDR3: TGCGCCAGCAGCCAAGTCAGGGGGGATGAGCAGTTCTTC.

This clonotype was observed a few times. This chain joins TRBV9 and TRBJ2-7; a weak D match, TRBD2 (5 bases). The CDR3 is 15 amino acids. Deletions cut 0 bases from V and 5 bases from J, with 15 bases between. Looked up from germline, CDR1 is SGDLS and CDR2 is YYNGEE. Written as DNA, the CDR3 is TGTGCCAGCAGCGTAGGTGGTCCCGGGGTCCACGAGCAGTACTTC. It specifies CASSVGGPGVHEQYF.

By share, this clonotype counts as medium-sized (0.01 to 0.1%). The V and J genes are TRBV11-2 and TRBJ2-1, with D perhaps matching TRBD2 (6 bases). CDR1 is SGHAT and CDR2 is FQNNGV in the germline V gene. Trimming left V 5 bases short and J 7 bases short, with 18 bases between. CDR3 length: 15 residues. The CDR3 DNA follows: TGTGCCAGCAGCATCCGTATAGCGGCCAAGAATGAGCAGTTCTTC. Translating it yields CASSIRIAAKNEQFF. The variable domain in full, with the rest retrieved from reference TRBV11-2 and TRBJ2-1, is EAGVAQSPRYKIIEKRQSVAFWCNPISGHATLYWYQQILGQGPKLLIQFQNNGVVDDSQLPKDRFSAERLKGVDSTLKIQPAKLEDSAVYLCASSIRIAAKNEQFFGPGTRLTVL.

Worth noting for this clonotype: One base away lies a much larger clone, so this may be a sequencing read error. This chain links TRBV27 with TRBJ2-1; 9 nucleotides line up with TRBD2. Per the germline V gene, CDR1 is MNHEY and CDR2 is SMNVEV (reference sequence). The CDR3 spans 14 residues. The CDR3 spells CASSDTSGRARQLF. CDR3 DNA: TGTGCCAGCAGTGACACTAGCGGGCGCGCTCGACAGCTCTTC.

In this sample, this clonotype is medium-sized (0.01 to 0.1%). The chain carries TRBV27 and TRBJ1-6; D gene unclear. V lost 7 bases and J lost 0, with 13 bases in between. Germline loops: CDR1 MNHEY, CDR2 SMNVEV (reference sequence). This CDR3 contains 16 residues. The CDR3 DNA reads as TGTGCCAGCATCCCGACTTGGAGCTCCTATAATTCACCCCTCCACTTT. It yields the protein CASIPTWSSYNSPLHF.

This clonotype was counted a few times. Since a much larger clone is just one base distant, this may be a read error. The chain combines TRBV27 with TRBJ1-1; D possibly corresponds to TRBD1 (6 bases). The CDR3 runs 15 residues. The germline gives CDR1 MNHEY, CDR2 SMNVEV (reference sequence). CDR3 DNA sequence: TGTGCCGGCAGTTTCTCACGGGGGCTGAACACTGAAGCTTTCTTT. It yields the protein CAGSFSRGLNTEAFF.

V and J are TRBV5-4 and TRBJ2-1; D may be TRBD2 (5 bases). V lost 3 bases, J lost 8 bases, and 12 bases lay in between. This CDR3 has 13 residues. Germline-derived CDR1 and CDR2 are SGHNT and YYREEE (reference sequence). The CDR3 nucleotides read TGTGCCAGCAGCTCGAGGGAGCGGCATGAGCAGTTCTTC. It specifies CASSSRERHEQFF.

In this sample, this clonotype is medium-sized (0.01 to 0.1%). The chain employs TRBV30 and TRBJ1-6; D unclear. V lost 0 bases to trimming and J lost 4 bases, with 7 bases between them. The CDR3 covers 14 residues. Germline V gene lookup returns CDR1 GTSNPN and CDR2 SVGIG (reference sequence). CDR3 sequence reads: CAWSVLGYNSPLHF. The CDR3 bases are TGTGCCTGGAGTGTACTTGGGTATAATTCACCCCTCCACTTT.

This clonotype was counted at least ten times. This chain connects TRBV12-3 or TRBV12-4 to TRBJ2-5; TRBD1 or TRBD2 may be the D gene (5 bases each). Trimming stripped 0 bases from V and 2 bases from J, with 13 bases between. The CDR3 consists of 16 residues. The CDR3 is CASSLATPWGQETQYF. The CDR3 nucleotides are TGTGCCAGCAGTTTAGCGACTCCTTGGGGGCAAGAGACCCAGTACTTC.

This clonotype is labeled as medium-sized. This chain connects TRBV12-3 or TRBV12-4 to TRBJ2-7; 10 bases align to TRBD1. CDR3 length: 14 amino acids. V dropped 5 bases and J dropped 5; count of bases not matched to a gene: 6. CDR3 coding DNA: TGTGCCAGCAGTAAGGGACAGGGGTACGACGAGCAGTACTTC. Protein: CASSKGQGYDEQYF.

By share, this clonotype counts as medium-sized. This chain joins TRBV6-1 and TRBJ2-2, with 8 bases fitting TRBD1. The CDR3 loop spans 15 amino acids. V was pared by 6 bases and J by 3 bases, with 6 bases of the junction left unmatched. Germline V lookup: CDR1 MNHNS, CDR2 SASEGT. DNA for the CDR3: TGTGCCAGCAGACAGGGGGGCAGGGACACCGGGGAGCTGTTTTTT. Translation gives CASRQGGRDTGELFF.

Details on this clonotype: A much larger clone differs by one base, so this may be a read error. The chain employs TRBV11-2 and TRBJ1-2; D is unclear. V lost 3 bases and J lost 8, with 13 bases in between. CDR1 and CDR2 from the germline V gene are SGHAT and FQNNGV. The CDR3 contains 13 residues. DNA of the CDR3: TGTGCCAGCAGCTTGACATCGTTAGAAGGCTACACCTTC. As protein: CASSLTSLEGYTF.

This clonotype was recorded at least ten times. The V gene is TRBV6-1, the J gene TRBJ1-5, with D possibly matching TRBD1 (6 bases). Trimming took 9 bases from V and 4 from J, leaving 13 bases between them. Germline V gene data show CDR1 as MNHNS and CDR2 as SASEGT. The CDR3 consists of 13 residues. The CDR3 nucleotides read TGTGCCAGTTGCCGGGACACGAATCAGCCCCAGCATTTT. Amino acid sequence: CASCRDTNQPQHF.

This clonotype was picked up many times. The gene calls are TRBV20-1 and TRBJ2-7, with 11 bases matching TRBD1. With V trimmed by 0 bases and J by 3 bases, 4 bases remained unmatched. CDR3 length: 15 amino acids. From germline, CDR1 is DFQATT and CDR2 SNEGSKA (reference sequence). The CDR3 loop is CSARDSGQGDYEQYF. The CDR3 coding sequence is TGCAGTGCTAGAGACTCGGGACAGGGGGACTACGAGCAGTACTTC.